This T cell receptor beta chain came from a study of blood T cell repertoires in COVID-19. Overall study context: Researchers got acute and convalescent COVID-19 samples from the United States, Italy and Spain. Sample material is recorded as cDNA or gDNA derived from T cells, B-cell-depleted T cells, or PBMCs.

Enrolled through a virtual design, the participants were between 18 and 89 years of age and came from roughly 22 US areas. In the authors' workflow: Amplification from reference gene primers served as the basis for estimated nucleated cell counts. Only in-frame clones appear in the TCRdb table, and some are missing; sequencing was by immunoSEQ multiplex PCR. V, J and clone size were drawn from that table, and D and trimming were deduced from the DNA. This sample has roughly 250,000 clones, with about 87% found just once. The specimen was PBMCs or T cells enriched from blood (not recorded which). This TCR was recovered from a woman aged 40-49 years with acute COVID-19.

The CDR3: CASSQEDRGGYTF. The CDR3 bases are TGCGCCAGCAGCCAAGAAGACAGGGGTGGCTACACCTTC. This chain connects TRBV4-3 to TRBJ1-2, with 8 bases matching TRBD1. Germline assignment: CDR1 LGHNA and CDR2 YSLEER. The CDR3 loop spans 13 amino acids. Losses at the gene ends were 0 bases for V and 7 bases for J; bases not matched to a gene: 1.